This T cell receptor beta chain emerged from a study of blood T cell repertoires in COVID-19. The V and J ends lost 3 bases and 3 bases respectively, with 15 bases between them. This CDR3 has 16 residues. Germline CDR1 is KGHSH and CDR2 is LQKENI. The protocol was immunoSEQ multiplex PCR, while the TCRdb copy is restricted to in-frame clones and leaves out a portion. This table has about 270,000 clones, around nine tenths appearing once. Input material: peripheral blood. This clonotype was sampled from a man aged 35-49 years with active or convalescent COVID-19. The V gene is TRBV18, the J gene TRBJ1-5; no firm D call. The CDR3 nucleotides read TGTGCCAGCTCACCCGGGTCCAGAGCACACAATCAGCCCCAGCATTTT. Translation: CASSPGSRAHNQPQHF.